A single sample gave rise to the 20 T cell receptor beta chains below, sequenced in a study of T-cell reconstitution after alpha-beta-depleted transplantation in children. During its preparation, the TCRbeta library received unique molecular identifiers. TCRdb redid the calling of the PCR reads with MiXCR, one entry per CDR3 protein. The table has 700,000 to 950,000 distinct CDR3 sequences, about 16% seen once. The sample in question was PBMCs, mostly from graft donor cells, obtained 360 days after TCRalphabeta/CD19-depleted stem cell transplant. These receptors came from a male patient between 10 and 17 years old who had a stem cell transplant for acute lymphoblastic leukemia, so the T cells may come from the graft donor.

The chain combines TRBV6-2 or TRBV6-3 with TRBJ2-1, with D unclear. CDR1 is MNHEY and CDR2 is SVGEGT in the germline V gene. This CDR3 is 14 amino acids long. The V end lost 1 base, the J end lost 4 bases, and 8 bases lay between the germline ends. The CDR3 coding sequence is TGTGCCAGCAGTTACTATCCGGGTTACAATGAGCAGTTCTTC. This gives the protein CASSYYPGYNEQFF.

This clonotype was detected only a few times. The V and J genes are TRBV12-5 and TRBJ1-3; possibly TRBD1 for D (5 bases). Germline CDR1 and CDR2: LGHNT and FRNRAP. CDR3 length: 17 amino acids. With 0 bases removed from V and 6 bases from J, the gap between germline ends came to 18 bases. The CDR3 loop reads CASGLVIRNRFENTIYF. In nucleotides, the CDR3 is TGTGCTAGTGGTTTGGTAATCCGGAACAGGTTCGAAAACACCATATATTTT.

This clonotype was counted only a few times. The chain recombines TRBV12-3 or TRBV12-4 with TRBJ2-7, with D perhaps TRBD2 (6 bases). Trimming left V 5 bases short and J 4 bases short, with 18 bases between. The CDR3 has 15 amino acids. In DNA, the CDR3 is TGTGCCAGCAGTCCCCACGGGACTGGAGCTTACGAGCAGTACTTC. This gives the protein CASSPHGTGAYEQYF.

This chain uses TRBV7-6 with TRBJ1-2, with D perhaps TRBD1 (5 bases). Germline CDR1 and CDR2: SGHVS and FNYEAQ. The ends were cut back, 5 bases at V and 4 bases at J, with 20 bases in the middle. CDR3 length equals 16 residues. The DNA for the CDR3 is TGTGCCAGCAGCACCCTCTTCCAGGGATTAGGCTATGGCTACACCTTC. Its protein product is CASSTLFQGLGYGYTF.

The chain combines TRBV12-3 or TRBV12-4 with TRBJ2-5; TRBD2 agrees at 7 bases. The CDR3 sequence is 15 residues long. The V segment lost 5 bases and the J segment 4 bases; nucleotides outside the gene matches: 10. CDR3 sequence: CASSLTSDQGETQYF. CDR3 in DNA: TGTGCCAGCAGTCTAACTAGCGACCAGGGAGAGACCCAGTACTTC.

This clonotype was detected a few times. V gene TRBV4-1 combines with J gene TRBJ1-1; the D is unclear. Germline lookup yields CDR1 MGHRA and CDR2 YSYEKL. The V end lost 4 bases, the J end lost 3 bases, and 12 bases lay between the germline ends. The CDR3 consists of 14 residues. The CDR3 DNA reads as TGCGCCAGCAGCCTCGACGGCTGGGACACTGAAGCTTTCTTT. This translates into CASSLDGWDTEAFF.

The CDR3 nucleotides are TGCGCCAGCAGCCGTTCGACCGGGGCGGGCACCGGGGAGCTGTTTTTT. It encodes CASSRSTGAGTGELFF. The V call is TRBV5-1, the J call TRBJ2-2; D possibly matches TRBD1 or TRBD2 (5 bases each). CDR1 is SGHRS and CDR2 is YFSETQ in the germline V gene. V was clipped by 4 bases and J by 4 bases, with 17 bases between them. This CDR3 has 16 amino acids.

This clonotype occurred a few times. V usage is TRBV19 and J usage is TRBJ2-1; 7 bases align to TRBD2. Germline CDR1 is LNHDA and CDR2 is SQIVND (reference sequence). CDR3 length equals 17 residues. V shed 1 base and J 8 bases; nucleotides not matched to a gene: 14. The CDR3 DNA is TGTGCCAGTAGTATAGCCCTCCTACTAGCGATTGGCGATGAGCAGTTCTTC. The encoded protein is CASSIALLLAIGDEQFF.

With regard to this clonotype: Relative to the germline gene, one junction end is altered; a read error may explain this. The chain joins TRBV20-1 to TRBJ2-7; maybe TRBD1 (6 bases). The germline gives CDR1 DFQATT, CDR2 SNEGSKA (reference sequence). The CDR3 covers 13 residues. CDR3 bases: TGTAAGCATCCCAGGGGATTGAGAAACGAGCAGTACTTC. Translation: CKHPRGLRNEQYF.

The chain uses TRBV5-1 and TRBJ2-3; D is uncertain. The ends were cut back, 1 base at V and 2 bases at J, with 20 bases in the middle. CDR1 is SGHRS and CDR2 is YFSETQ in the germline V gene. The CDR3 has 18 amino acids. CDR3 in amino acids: CASSLFQIVSSNTDTQYF. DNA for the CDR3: TGCGCCAGCAGCTTGTTTCAGATTGTGTCTTCCAACACAGATACGCAGTATTTT.

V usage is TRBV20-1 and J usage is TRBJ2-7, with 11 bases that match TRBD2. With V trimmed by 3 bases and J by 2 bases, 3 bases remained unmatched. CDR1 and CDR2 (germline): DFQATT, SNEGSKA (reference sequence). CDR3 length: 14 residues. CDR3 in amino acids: CSASYSGRAYEQYF. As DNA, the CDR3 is TGCAGTGCTAGCTATAGCGGGAGGGCCTACGAGCAGTACTTC.

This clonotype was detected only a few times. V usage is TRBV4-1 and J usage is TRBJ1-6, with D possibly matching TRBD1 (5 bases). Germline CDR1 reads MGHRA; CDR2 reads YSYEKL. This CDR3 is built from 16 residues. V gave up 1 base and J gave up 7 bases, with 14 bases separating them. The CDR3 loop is CASSQVAGPPNSPLHF. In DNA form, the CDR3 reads TGCGCCAGCAGCCAAGTGGCGGGACCACCAAATTCACCCCTCCACTTT.

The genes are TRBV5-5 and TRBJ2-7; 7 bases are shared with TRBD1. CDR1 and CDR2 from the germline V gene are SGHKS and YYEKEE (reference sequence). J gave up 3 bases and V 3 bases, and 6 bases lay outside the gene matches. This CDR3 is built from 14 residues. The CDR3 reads CASSSGQAHYEQYF. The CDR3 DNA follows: TGTGCCAGCAGCTCCGGACAGGCGCACTACGAGCAGTACTTC.

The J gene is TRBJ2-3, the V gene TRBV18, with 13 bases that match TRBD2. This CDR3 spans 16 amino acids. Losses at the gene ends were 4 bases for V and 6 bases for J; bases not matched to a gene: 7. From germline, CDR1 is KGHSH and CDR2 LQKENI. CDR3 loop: CASSHRTSGSIDTQYF. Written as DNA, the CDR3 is TGTGCCAGCTCACACAGGACTAGCGGGAGTATTGATACGCAGTATTTT.

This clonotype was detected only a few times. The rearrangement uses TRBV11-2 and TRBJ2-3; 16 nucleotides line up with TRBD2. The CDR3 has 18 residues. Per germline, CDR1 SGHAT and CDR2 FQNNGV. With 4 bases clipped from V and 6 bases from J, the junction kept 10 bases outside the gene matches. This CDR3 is CASSSGLAGGRQRDTQYF. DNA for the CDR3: TGTGCCAGCAGCTCGGGACTAGCGGGAGGGCGACAGCGGGATACGCAGTATTTT.

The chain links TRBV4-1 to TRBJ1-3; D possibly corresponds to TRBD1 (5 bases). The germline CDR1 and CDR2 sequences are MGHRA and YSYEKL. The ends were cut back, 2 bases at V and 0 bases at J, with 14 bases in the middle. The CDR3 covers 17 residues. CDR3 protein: CASSQLPDSRSGNTIYF. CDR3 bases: TGCGCCAGCAGCCAACTGCCCGACAGTCGCTCTGGAAACACCATATATTTT.

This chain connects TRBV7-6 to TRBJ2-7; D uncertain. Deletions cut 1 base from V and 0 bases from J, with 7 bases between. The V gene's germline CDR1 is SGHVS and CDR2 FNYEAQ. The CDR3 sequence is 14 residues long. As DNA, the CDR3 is TGTGCCAGCAGCTTAGGTGAAGCCTCCTACGAGCAGTACTTC. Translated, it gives CASSLGEASYEQYF.

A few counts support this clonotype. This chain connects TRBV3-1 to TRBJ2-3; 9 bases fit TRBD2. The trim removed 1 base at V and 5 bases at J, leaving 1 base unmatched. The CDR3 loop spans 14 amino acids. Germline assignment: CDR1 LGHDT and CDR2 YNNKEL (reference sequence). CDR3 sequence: CASSQGAGGDTQYF. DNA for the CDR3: TGTGCCAGCAGCCAAGGAGCGGGGGGAGATACGCAGTATTTT.

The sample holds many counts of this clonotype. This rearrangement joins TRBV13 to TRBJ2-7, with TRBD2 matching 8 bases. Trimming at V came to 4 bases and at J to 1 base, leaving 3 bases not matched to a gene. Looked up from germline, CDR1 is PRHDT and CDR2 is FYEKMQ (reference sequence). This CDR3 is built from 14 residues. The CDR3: CASSSIAGSYEQYF. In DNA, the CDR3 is TGTGCCAGCAGCTCCATAGCGGGATCCTACGAGCAGTACTTC.

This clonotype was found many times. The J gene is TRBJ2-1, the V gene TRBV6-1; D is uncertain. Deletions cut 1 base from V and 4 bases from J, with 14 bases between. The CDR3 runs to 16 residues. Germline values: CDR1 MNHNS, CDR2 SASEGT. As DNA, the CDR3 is TGTGCCAGCAGTGAAGAACCCTTTACCTCTTACAATGAGCAGTTCTTC. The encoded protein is CASSEEPFTSYNEQFF.